This T cell receptor (beta chain) derives from a study of kidney transplant recipient with SARS-CoV-2 infection. In TCRdb, the reads were re-called with MiXCR into one record per CDR3 protein. Among under 300,000 distinct CDR3 sequences listed, 29% were seen once. V lost 5 bases, J lost 3 bases, and 14 bases stayed unmatched. This CDR3 is 18 amino acids long. The V gene's germline CDR1 is KGHDR and CDR2 SFDVKD. As to this clonotype: A much more abundant neighbour one base away suggests this may be a read error.

The TCR comes from a male patient aged 30 to 40 who had COVID-19 and was a kidney transplant recipient. Some of these T cells may belong to the graft donor. The chain links TRBV24-1 to TRBJ2-2; 7 bases line up with TRBD2. Sequenced material: a blood sample, taken at baseline and on roughly day 110 from a kidney transplant recipient. The CDR3 sequence is CATSAPQGLEADTGELFF. The CDR3 DNA is TGTGCCACCAGTGCTCCTCAAGGACTAGAGGCGGACACCGGGGAGCTGTTTTTT.